The 22 T cell receptor beta chains listed next were all sequenced from one sample in a study of shared clonotypes between healthy human individuals. Sequencing used immunoSEQ multiplex PCR; TCRdb keeps in-frame clones, though not all of them. There are about 2,100,000 clones in the sample; about 93% occur only once, and around 1.7% lies in the top ten. In the naive CD8 group, cells lacked CD45RO and were positively selected for CCR7, so terminally differentiated effector memory CD45RA+ cells were left out. Sequencing was carried out using naive CD8+ T cells from PBMCs. These receptors were taken from a man aged 18 to 29 in good health. Some clones in this sample may be carry-over from other donors' samples.

About this clone: This specimen includes other DNA sequences encoding the same CDR3. The chain links TRBV7-9 to TRBJ2-5; 7 bases map to TRBD2. After removal of 1 base from V and 5 bases from J, the junction contained 4 bases not matched to a gene. The germline V gene encodes CDR1 SEHNR and CDR2 FQNEAQ (reference sequence). This CDR3 region has 14 residues. CDR3 bases: TGTGCCAGCAGCTTAGTGACCGGGGGGGAGACCCAGTACTTC. This codes for CASSLVTGGETQYF.

This clone was counted once. This rearrangement joins TRBV27 to TRBJ1-5; D gene ambiguous. The V end was cut by 5 bases, the J end by 2 bases, with 13 bases between. The CDR3 is 15 residues long. CDR1 and CDR2 from the germline V gene are MNHEY and SMNVEV (reference sequence). The CDR3 DNA is TGTGCCAGCAGTCCCGAAACATTGGGCAATCAGCCCCAGCATTTT. Residues: CASSPETLGNQPQHF.

The V call is TRBV29-1, the J call TRBJ1-4; D gene unclear. This CDR3 spans 13 amino acids. Germline V gene lookup returns CDR1 SQVTM and CDR2 ANQGSEA. The V gene lost 4 bases and the J gene lost 8 bases, with 14 bases spanning the gap. The CDR3 region has the DNA TGCAGCGTTGTGTTATCCGGTGGGGAAAAACTGTTTTTT. Amino acids: CSVVLSGGEKLFF.

The chain uses TRBV10-3 and TRBJ2-5, with TRBD2 identical over 10 bases. The CDR3 is 20 amino acids. V trimming: 3 bases; J trimming: 5 bases; junction bases outside the gene matches: 21. From germline, CDR1 is ENHRY and CDR2 SYGVKD. CDR3 nucleotide sequence: TGTGCCATCAGTGACCCAGCGGGAGGGCCCTCTGGACAAAATTGGGAGACCCAGTACTTC. Translating it yields CAISDPAGGPSGQNWETQYF.

V usage is TRBV5-4 and J usage is TRBJ1-5; TRBD1 is a possible D gene (5 bases). Germline values: CDR1 SGHNT, CDR2 YYREEE (reference sequence). The CDR3 has 14 residues. Trimming took off 4 bases at V and 4 bases at J, with 12 bases between the two ends. CDR3 residues: CASSIRGANQPQHF. In DNA, the CDR3 is TGTGCCAGCAGCATCCGGGGCGCAAATCAGCCCCAGCATTTT.

A single count supports this clone. This chain uses TRBV5-1 with TRBJ2-1; 7 bases are shared with TRBD2. The CDR3 is 15 amino acids. Trimming cost V 1 base and J 2 bases; bases outside gene matches: 3. Germline V lookup: CDR1 SGHRS, CDR2 YFSETQ. CDR3 in amino acids: CASSLQRGTYNEQFF. CDR3 nucleotides: TGCGCCAGCAGCTTGCAGCGGGGTACCTACAATGAGCAGTTCTTC.

The chain links TRBV5-1 to TRBJ2-5; D possibly matches TRBD1 or TRBD2 (5 bases each). The length of the CDR3 is 14 residues. Deletions cut 4 bases from V and 5 bases from J, with 15 bases between. Per the germline V gene, CDR1 is SGHRS and CDR2 is YFSETQ. CDR3 protein: CASSPWGSRETQYF. The CDR3 nucleotides are TGCGCCAGCAGCCCCTGGGGGTCACGGGAGACCCAGTACTTC.

CDR3 loop: CASSLELAGGPHEQYF. The CDR3 DNA is TGTGCCAGCAGCTTAGAACTAGCGGGAGGGCCCCACGAGCAGTACTTC. The chain couples TRBV7-6 to TRBJ2-7; TRBD2 matches at 13 bases. The J segment lost 5 bases and the V segment lost 1 base, leaving 5 bases of the junction unmatched. The CDR3 is 16 residues long. The germline V gene has CDR1 SGHVS and CDR2 FNYEAQ.

This rearrangement joins TRBV10-3 to TRBJ2-7, with TRBD1 matching 10 bases. Germline values: CDR1 ENHRY, CDR2 SYGVKD. The CDR3 runs to 15 residues. Unmatched junction bases numbered 2, after V lost 0 bases and J lost 3 bases. The CDR3 is CAISESDRGIYEQYF. The CDR3 coding sequence is TGTGCCATCAGTGAGTCGGACAGGGGGATCTACGAGCAGTACTTC.

The V call is TRBV10-3, the J call TRBJ1-3, with D possibly being TRBD1 (5 bases). V was trimmed by 2 bases and J by 1 base, leaving 9 bases between them. Germline CDR1 ENHRY, CDR2 SYGVKD. The CDR3 consists of 15 residues. CDR3 residues: CAISEQGNSGNTIYF. The CDR3 nucleotides are TGTGCCATCAGTGAGCAGGGAAATTCTGGAAACACCATATATTTT.

This chain joins TRBV28 and TRBJ1-5; D gene uncertain. The germline CDR1 and CDR2 sequences are MDHEN and SYDVKM. V lost 3 bases to trimming and J lost 2 bases, with 8 bases between them. The CDR3 extends over 14 amino acids. CDR3 nucleotide sequence: TGTGCCAGCAGTTTTTACAGCCGCAATCAGCCCCAGCATTTT. It translates to CASSFYSRNQPQHF. Using reference TRBV28 and TRBJ1-5 for the parts outside the CDR3, the full variable domain is DVKVTQSSRYLVKRTGEKVFLECVQDMDHENMFWYRQDPGLGLRLIYFSYDVKMKEKGDIPEGYSVSREKKERFSLILESASTNQTSMYLCASSFYSRNQPQHFGDGTRLSIL.

Written as DNA, the CDR3 is TGTGCCAGCAGTGAAGCAACGCCAGATACGCAGTATTTT. It encodes CASSEATPDTQYF. The V and J genes are TRBV28 and TRBJ2-3; D is ambiguous. Trimming took 5 bases from V and 4 from J, leaving 10 bases between them. The germline V gene encodes CDR1 MDHEN and CDR2 SYDVKM. The CDR3 runs 13 residues.

The chain couples TRBV2 to TRBJ2-7; 8 positions match TRBD2. The CDR3 contains 14 residues. The V segment lost 6 bases and the J segment 6 bases; nucleotides outside the gene matches: 10. The germline V gene has CDR1 SNHLY and CDR2 FYNNEI. The CDR3 region has the DNA TGTGCCAGCAGGCCGGGACTAGATTCGGGCGAGCAGTACTTC. This encodes CASRPGLDSGEQYF.

CDR3 protein: CASSNRGREYF. CDR3 nucleotide sequence: TGTGCCAGCAGTAACAGGGGGCGAGAGTACTTC. The rearrangement uses TRBV27 and TRBJ2-7; 9 nucleotides align to TRBD1. V lost 5 bases, J lost 11 bases, and 4 bases stayed unmatched. The CDR3 is 11 amino acids. CDR1 MNHEY and CDR2 SMNVEV come from the germline V gene (reference sequence).

The chain combines TRBV7-3 with TRBJ2-5; D unclear. V lost 2 bases and J lost 3, with 7 bases in between. Germline V lookup: CDR1 SGHTA, CDR2 FQGTGA. The length of the CDR3 is 13 residues. CDR3: CASSLGFKETQYF. The DNA for the CDR3 is TGTGCCAGCAGCTTAGGATTTAAAGAGACCCAGTACTTC.

This clone was observed a single time. The chain recombines TRBV6-5 with TRBJ1-2; maybe TRBD1 (6 bases). Trimming removed 8 bases at V and 4 bases at J, with 14 bases between. This CDR3 has 13 residues. Germline CDR1 is MNHEY and CDR2 is SVGAGI. The CDR3 sequence is CASRDMGSYGYTF. For the CDR3, the DNA is TGTGCCAGCCGGGACATGGGTTCCTATGGCTACACCTTC.

The chain employs TRBV6-5 and TRBJ2-7; 7 nucleotides line up with TRBD2. The CDR3 loop spans 14 amino acids. CDR1 MNHEY and CDR2 SVGAGI come from the germline V gene. V was clipped by 7 bases and J by 3 bases; unmatched bases: 9. CDR3 residues: CASKERGGDYEQYF. The CDR3 DNA sequence: TGTGCCAGCAAAGAAAGGGGAGGGGACTACGAGCAGTACTTC.

The CDR3 DNA is TGTGCCACCAGCAGTGAAGGGACAGGCTATGGCTACACCTTC. This translates into CATSSEGTGYGYTF. This chain connects TRBV15 to TRBJ1-2; TRBD1 aligns across 8 bases. The junction had 4 bases not matched to a gene; V was cut back by 3 bases and J by 4 bases. This CDR3 contains 14 residues. Germline-derived CDR1 and CDR2 are LNHNV and YYDKDF (reference sequence).

V gene TRBV5-1 combines with J gene TRBJ1-2; 7 bases match TRBD1. The CDR3 has 16 residues. Losses at the gene ends were 4 bases for V and 0 bases for J; bases not matched to a gene: 9. Germline V gene sequence: CDR1 SGHRS, CDR2 YFSETQ. The CDR3 coding sequence is TGCGCCAGCAGCATTCCCCGGGACAGCACTAACTATGGCTACACCTTC. This encodes CASSIPRDSTNYGYTF.

J is TRBJ2-1 and V is TRBV5-6; 8 bases align to TRBD1. The CDR3 contains 16 residues. V lost 1 base, J lost 3 bases, and 6 bases stayed unmatched. Germline V gene data show CDR1 as SGHDT and CDR2 as YYEEEE. CDR3 in amino acids: CASSLSDRGFYNEQFF. DNA for the CDR3: TGTGCCAGCAGCTTGAGTGACAGGGGATTCTACAATGAGCAGTTCTTC.

Only one count was recorded for this clone. The V call is TRBV28, the J call TRBJ1-2, with 7 nucleotides matching TRBD1. V lost 2 bases, J lost 4 bases, and 7 bases stayed unmatched. In germline, CDR1 is MDHEN, CDR2 SYDVKM. CDR3 size: 15 residues. For the CDR3, the DNA is TGTGCCAGCAGTTTAAGCCTACAGGGGTCCTATGGCTACACCTTC. It encodes CASSLSLQGSYGYTF.

The chain employs TRBV7-9 and TRBJ2-1; D uncertain. V gave up 0 bases and J gave up 6 bases, with 15 bases separating them. Per the germline V gene, CDR1 is SEHNR and CDR2 is FQNEAQ (reference sequence). This CDR3 contains 16 residues. As DNA, the CDR3 is TGTGCCAGCAGCTTAGCACCCTGGCAGGAAACCAATGAGCAGTTCTTC. This codes for CASSLAPWQETNEQFF.